A single sample gave rise to the 22 T cell receptor beta chains below, sequenced in a study of T-cell reconstitution after alpha-beta-depleted transplantation in children. Using unique molecular identifiers, the investigators prepared the TCRbeta library. TCRdb called the PCR reads again in MiXCR, with one record for every CDR3 protein. The sample lists hundreds of thousands of distinct CDR3 sequences, less than 20% occurring once. This specimen consisted of PBMCs, mostly from graft donor cells, obtained 360 days after TCRalphabeta/CD19-depleted stem cell transplant. The receptors were sampled from a male patient aged 10-17 years who had a stem cell transplant for acute lymphoblastic leukemia, so the T cells may come from the graft donor.

The sample holds a few counts of this clonotype. V and J are TRBV3-1 and TRBJ2-1, with no clear D. Trimming shortened V by 1 base and J by 9 bases, and 10 bases separated the two germline ends. Germline values: CDR1 LGHDT, CDR2 YNNKEL (reference sequence). The CDR3 consists of 13 residues. In nucleotides, the CDR3 is TGTGCCAGCAGCCAAGTGGGCACCGGTGAGCAGTTCTTC. As protein: CASSQVGTGEQFF.

This clonotype has just a few counts. The V and J genes are TRBV12-3 or TRBV12-4 and TRBJ1-3; a weak D match, TRBD1 (5 bases). The ends were cut back, 5 bases at V and 3 bases at J, with 17 bases in the middle. This CDR3 contains 16 residues. DNA of the CDR3: TGTGCCAGCAGTCCCTTGGGGGTCCCAGGTGGAAACACCATATATTTT. Translation gives CASSPLGVPGGNTIYF.

This rearrangement joins TRBV5-4 to TRBJ2-7; TRBD1 aligns across 8 bases. Per the germline V gene, CDR1 is SGHNT and CDR2 is YYREEE (reference sequence). Trimming at V came to 5 bases and at J to 5 bases, leaving 3 bases not matched to a gene. The CDR3 length is 12 residues. CDR3 coding DNA: TGTGCCAGCAGACAGGGGGGCAACGAGCAGTACTTC. This codes for CASRQGGNEQYF.

This clonotype was observed a handful of times. The CDR3 coding sequence is TGCAGTGCTACGACTAGCGGGAGCTTGGCAGATACGCAGTATTTT. It codes for CSATTSGSLADTQYF. The rearrangement uses TRBV20-1 and TRBJ2-3; 12 bases match TRBD2. Germline V gives CDR1 DFQATT, CDR2 SNEGSKA (reference sequence). V was clipped by 4 bases and J by 4 bases; unmatched bases: 6. The CDR3 has 15 residues.

V is TRBV4-1 and J is TRBJ2-7; TRBD2 agrees at 8 bases. The CDR3 has 15 residues. Trimming at V came to 3 bases and at J to 5 bases, leaving 9 bases not matched to a gene. The V gene's germline CDR1 is MGHRA and CDR2 YSYEKL. The DNA for the CDR3 is TGCGCCAGCAGCCATGCCGGGAGGGGGAACCACGAGCAGTACTTC. Amino acid sequence: CASSHAGRGNHEQYF.

This clonotype was seen only a few times. CDR3: CASSQESSWLYNEQFF. The CDR3 DNA is TGCGCCAGCAGCCAAGAAAGCTCGTGGCTCTACAATGAGCAGTTCTTC. The chain recombines TRBV4-1 with TRBJ2-1, with D uncertain. The CDR3 loop spans 16 amino acids. Deletions cut 0 bases from V and 3 bases from J, with 12 bases between. Germline V gene sequence: CDR1 MGHRA, CDR2 YSYEKL.

This chain joins TRBV5-1 and TRBJ1-1, with 7 nucleotides matching TRBD1. This CDR3 region has 14 residues. With V trimmed by 3 bases and J by 1 base, 3 bases remained unmatched. CDR1 and CDR2 from the germline V gene are SGHRS and YFSETQ. In DNA form, the CDR3 reads TGCGCCAGCAGCTCCAGGGGGTGGAACACTGAAGCTTTCTTT. Its translation: CASSSRGWNTEAFF.

In its sample, this clonotype was seen a few times. The chain uses TRBV4-1 and TRBJ2-1, with 11 positions matching TRBD2. This CDR3 comprises 17 residues. Trimming at V came to 4 bases and at J to 11 bases, leaving 16 bases not matched to a gene. Germline CDR1 MGHRA, CDR2 YSYEKL. The CDR3 sequence: CASSPGTTSGSRRKQFF. The CDR3 DNA reads TGCGCCAGCAGCCCGGGCACTACTAGCGGGAGCAGGAGGAAGCAGTTCTTC.

This chain links TRBV12-3 or TRBV12-4 with TRBJ2-1, with D tentatively TRBD2 (5 bases). The CDR3 spans 12 residues. The V and J ends lost 6 bases and 10 bases respectively, with 13 bases between them. The CDR3 DNA reads TGTGCCAGCAGCACGAGCGGCGTGGAGCAGTTCTTC. As protein: CASSTSGVEQFF.

The J gene is TRBJ2-1, the V gene TRBV7-8, with TRBD1 matching over 7 bases. The CDR3 extends over 16 amino acids. V shed 5 bases and J 0 bases; nucleotides not matched to a gene: 7. Germline CDR1 SGHVS, CDR2 FQNEAQ. This CDR3 is CASSARDSSSYNEQFF. Here the CDR3 DNA reads TGTGCCAGCAGCGCCCGGGACAGCAGCTCCTACAATGAGCAGTTCTTC.

The rearrangement uses TRBV7-9 and TRBJ2-7, with 7 nucleotides matching TRBD2. Germline V lookup: CDR1 SEHNR, CDR2 FQNEAQ (reference sequence). The CDR3 covers 16 residues. V was pared by 4 bases and J by 0 bases, with 9 bases of the junction left unmatched. For the CDR3, the DNA is TGTGCCAGCAGCTACCCCACTAGCGCGAGCTCCTACGAGCAGTACTTC. This codes for CASSYPTSASSYEQYF.

The rearrangement links TRBV20-1 to TRBJ2-7, with TRBD2 matching over 7 bases. The CDR3 totals 14 residues. Trimming removed 6 bases from V and 3 bases from J; junction bases left unmatched: 11. Germline CDR1 reads DFQATT; CDR2 reads SNEGSKA (reference sequence). The CDR3 sequence is CSAAKPSGLYEQYF. Here the CDR3 DNA reads TGCAGTGCCGCGAAGCCTAGCGGACTCTACGAGCAGTACTTC.

The chain couples TRBV5-1 to TRBJ2-1; D gene unclear. The V end lost 4 bases, the J end lost 11 bases, and 19 bases lay between the germline ends. Germline values: CDR1 SGHRS, CDR2 YFSETQ. The CDR3 covers 14 residues. The CDR3 loop reads CASSLQLQSTQQFF. The CDR3, as DNA: TGCGCCAGCAGCCTCCAACTTCAAAGTACACAGCAGTTCTTC.

The gene calls are TRBV14 and TRBJ2-3, with TRBD2 matching 11 bases. V shed 2 bases and J 4 bases; nucleotides not matched to a gene: 5. Germline lookup yields CDR1 SGHDN and CDR2 FVKESK. CDR3 size: 16 residues. CDR3 residues: CASSQFTSGSADTQYF. CDR3 nucleotide sequence: TGTGCCAGCAGCCAATTTACTAGCGGGAGCGCAGATACGCAGTATTTT.

The sample holds a few counts of this clonotype. V usage is TRBV3-1 and J usage is TRBJ2-5, with 8 bases aligning to TRBD2. The V gene's germline CDR1 is LGHDT and CDR2 YNNKEL (reference sequence). CDR3 length: 17 residues. With V trimmed by 0 bases and J by 1 base, 7 bases remained unmatched. DNA for the CDR3: TGTGCCAGCAGCCAAGAACCCACGGGGGGGGTCCAAGAGACCCAGTACTTC. Protein: CASSQEPTGGVQETQYF.

The rearrangement joins TRBV4-1 to TRBJ1-5; perhaps TRBD1 as D (5 bases). This CDR3 is 14 amino acids long. V was cut by 4 bases and J by 6 bases, with 13 bases left in between. CDR1 is MGHRA, CDR2 YSYEKL, per germline. The CDR3 loop is CASSLRGEGQPQHF. The CDR3 nucleotides read TGCGCCAGCAGCCTAAGAGGGGAGGGTCAGCCCCAGCATTTT.

This chain uses TRBV2 with TRBJ1-4, with a possible D match to TRBD1 (6 bases). Germline V gene data show CDR1 as SNHLY and CDR2 as FYNNEI. V was pared by 3 bases and J by 8 bases, with 19 bases between. The CDR3 runs to 16 residues. The DNA for the CDR3 is TGTGCCAGCAGTGATCCAATAGGGGGATCTCCCGAAAAACTGTTTTTT. Translating gives CASSDPIGGSPEKLFF.

This chain connects TRBV5-1 to TRBJ2-7; TRBD1 agrees at 9 bases. V lost 0 bases, J lost 2 bases, and 6 bases stayed unmatched. Germline assignment: CDR1 SGHRS and CDR2 YFSETQ. The CDR3 has 16 residues. This chain's CDR3 is CASSLVDRGFAYEQYF. DNA for the CDR3: TGCGCCAGCAGCTTGGTCGACAGGGGGTTTGCCTACGAGCAGTACTTC.

This clonotype was detected a few times. V is TRBV6-5 and J is TRBJ1-5; the D gene is possibly TRBD1 (5 bases). The CDR3 is 15 residues long. The V end was cut by 0 bases, the J end by 6 bases, with 12 bases between. Germline-derived CDR1 and CDR2 are MNHEY and SVGAGI. The chain's CDR3 is CASSYSRAGRQPQHF. In DNA, the CDR3 is TGTGCCAGCAGTTACTCCAGGGCAGGTCGTCAGCCCCAGCATTTT.

This clonotype was seen many times. The rearrangement uses TRBV5-1 and TRBJ2-7, with unresolved D. The germline V gene has CDR1 SGHRS and CDR2 YFSETQ. CDR3 length: 14 residues. Trimming took off 0 bases at V and 4 bases at J, with 11 bases between the two ends. CDR3 protein: CASSLGTLTYEQYF. The CDR3 DNA sequence: TGCGCCAGCAGCTTGGGCACACTCACTTACGAGCAGTACTTC.

J is TRBJ2-1 and V is TRBV20-1; D is uncertain. Germline V lookup: CDR1 DFQATT, CDR2 SNEGSKA (reference sequence). V lost 1 base, J lost 4 bases, and 20 bases lay in between. This CDR3 has 17 residues. Here the CDR3 DNA reads TGCAGTGCTAGAGCAGTAGGAGCCATCCTACCTTACAATGAGCAGTTCTTC. Amino acids: CSARAVGAILPYNEQFF.

Many counts were recorded for this clonotype. The CDR3 here is CASSYSGGPQLYGYTF. The DNA for the CDR3 is TGTGCCAGCAGTTACTCAGGGGGACCGCAACTCTATGGCTACACCTTC. The rearrangement links TRBV6-5 to TRBJ1-2; D possibly corresponds to TRBD1 (6 bases). Deletions cut 0 bases from V and 4 bases from J, with 15 bases between. CDR1 is MNHEY, CDR2 SVGAGI, per germline. The CDR3 spans 16 residues.